The 21 T cell receptor beta chains below come from one sample, sequenced in a study of shared clonotypes between healthy human individuals. Clones were sequenced by immunoSEQ multiplex PCR, and TCRdb holds only the in-frame ones, with some missing. The table shows over a million clones, with approximately 98% occurring only once. Input material: naive CD4+ T cells sorted from blood. Subset noted: CD45RA+ positively selected. The origin of the receptors is a man younger than 40 in good health.

The chain links TRBV11-2 to TRBJ1-5; TRBD1 aligns across 12 bases. Per the germline V gene, CDR1 is SGHAT and CDR2 is FQNNGV. CDR3 length: 16 amino acids. Trimming cost V 1 base and J 7 bases; bases outside gene matches: 5. Written as DNA, the CDR3 is TGTGCCAGCAGCTTAGGGGACAGGGGGCGTTCGCAGCCCCAGCATTTT. This translates into CASSLGDRGRSQPQHF.

The chain couples TRBV5-1 to TRBJ1-1; 7 positions match TRBD1. This CDR3 has 16 amino acids. V trimming: 4 bases; J trimming: 0 bases; junction bases outside the gene matches: 9. Germline V gives CDR1 SGHRS, CDR2 YFSETQ. The CDR3 sequence is CASSPKTGPLNTEAFF. The CDR3, as DNA: TGCGCCAGCAGCCCCAAGACAGGGCCATTGAACACTGAAGCTTTCTTT.

This sequence joins TRBV18 and TRBJ1-4, with unresolved D. Per the germline V gene, CDR1 is KGHSH and CDR2 is LQKENI. V was pared by 4 bases and J by 8 bases, with 8 bases between. The CDR3 is 12 residues long. CDR3 amino acids: CASSLSQEKLFF. The CDR3 DNA sequence: TGTGCCAGCTCACTTTCACAGGAAAAACTGTTTTTT.

The chain is built from TRBV30 and TRBJ2-3, with D possibly being TRBD2 (6 bases). Germline V gene data show CDR1 as GTSNPN and CDR2 as SVGIG (reference sequence). CDR3 size: 15 residues. The V gene lost 8 bases and the J gene lost 5 bases, with 23 bases spanning the gap. Here the CDR3 reads CAQEGRGHLGDTQYF. CDR3 nucleotide sequence: TGTGCCCAGGAGGGCCGGGGCCACCTAGGAGATACGCAGTATTTT.

J is TRBJ1-1 and V is TRBV27, with 7 bases aligning to TRBD1. This CDR3 spans 15 amino acids. V trimming: 8 bases; J trimming: 1 base; junction bases outside the gene matches: 10. Germline CDR1 is MNHEY and CDR2 is SMNVEV (reference sequence). CDR3 residues: CASALSGQPNTEAFF. In DNA form, the CDR3 reads TGTGCCAGCGCATTATCGGGACAGCCGAACACTGAAGCTTTCTTT.

The chain joins TRBV15 to TRBJ1-1, with 8 bases identical to TRBD1. This CDR3 region has 14 residues. Looked up from germline, CDR1 is LNHNV and CDR2 is YYDKDF (reference sequence). V trimming: 3 bases; J trimming: 2 bases; junction bases outside the gene matches: 2. The CDR3 bases are TGTGCCACCAGCAGGGGACAGGATAACACTGAAGCTTTCTTT. It specifies CATSRGQDNTEAFF.

The chain is built from TRBV14 and TRBJ1-2; the match to TRBD1 covers 8 bases. This CDR3 contains 19 residues. CDR1 is SGHDN and CDR2 is FVKESK in the germline V gene. V was pared by 4 bases and J by 0 bases, with 16 bases of the junction left unmatched. Here the CDR3 reads CASSRRTPGQVYTNYGYTF. The CDR3 DNA reads as TGTGCCAGCAGCCGCCGCACGCCGGGACAGGTGTACACTAACTATGGCTACACCTTC. The complete variable domain, with remaining parts taken from reference TRBV14 and TRBJ1-2, reads EAGVTQFPSHSVIEKGQTVTLRCDPISGHDNLYWYRRVMGKEIKFLLHFVKESKQDESGMPNNRFLAERTGGTYSTLKVQPAELEDSGVYFCASSRRTPGQVYTNYGYTFGSGTRLTVV.

The chain uses TRBV20-1 and TRBJ2-7, with no clear D. CDR3 length equals 11 residues. Trimming pared 5 bases from V and 2 bases from J, leaving 7 bases between. CDR1 and CDR2 (germline): DFQATT, SNEGSKA (reference sequence). CDR3: CSAHAAYEQYF. The CDR3 region has the DNA TGCAGTGCTCATGCGGCCTACGAGCAGTACTTC.

This sequence joins TRBV2 and TRBJ1-1; possible D gene TRBD1, 6 bases. Trimming took off 10 bases at V and 4 bases at J, with 19 bases between the two ends. CDR1 and CDR2 (germline): SNHLY, FYNNEI. This CDR3 region has 14 residues. CDR3 amino acids: CANRLGGLGTEAFF. The CDR3, as DNA: TGTGCCAACCGTCTGGGGGGCCTGGGCACTGAAGCTTTCTTT.

The genes are TRBV5-5 and TRBJ2-4; D ambiguous. Germline CDR1 and CDR2: SGHKS and YYEKEE (reference sequence). The CDR3 is 14 residues long. The V end lost 4 bases, the J end lost 1 base, and 9 bases lay between the germline ends. This CDR3 is CASSQPWAKNIQYF. The DNA for the CDR3 is TGTGCCAGCAGCCAGCCGTGGGCCAAAAACATTCAGTACTTC.

Notes on this clone: Other DNA sequences within the sample encode an identical CDR3. This chain joins TRBV14 and TRBJ2-7; 10 bases map to TRBD2. After removal of 1 base from V and 4 bases from J, the junction contained 7 bases not matched to a gene. The CDR3 length is 16 residues. Germline V lookup: CDR1 SGHDN, CDR2 FVKESK. The CDR3 loop is CASSQVLASGSYEQYF. DNA for the CDR3: TGTGCCAGCAGCCAAGTGCTGGCTAGCGGGAGTTACGAGCAGTACTTC. Together with reference TRBV14 and TRBJ2-7, the CDR3 gives the full variable domain: EAGVTQFPSHSVIEKGQTVTLRCDPISGHDNLYWYRRVMGKEIKFLLHFVKESKQDESGMPNNRFLAERTGGTYSTLKVQPAELEDSGVYFCASSQVLASGSYEQYFGPGTRLTVT.

The V gene is TRBV6-5, the J gene TRBJ2-7, with D maybe TRBD2 (6 bases). The CDR3 has 13 residues. The ends were cut back, 8 bases at V and 6 bases at J, with 17 bases in the middle. Germline V gives CDR1 MNHEY, CDR2 SVGAGI. This CDR3 reads CASQWAGSGEQYF. CDR3 DNA sequence: TGTGCCAGCCAATGGGCAGGTAGCGGCGAGCAGTACTTC.

The rearrangement joins TRBV4-1 to TRBJ2-7, with 11 bases fitting TRBD1. This CDR3 is built from 14 residues. The germline V gene encodes CDR1 MGHRA and CDR2 YSYEKL. The trim removed 4 bases at V and 4 bases at J, leaving 3 bases unmatched. This CDR3 reads CASSLWDRGYEQYF. The CDR3 bases are TGCGCCAGCAGCCTTTGGGACAGGGGGTACGAGCAGTACTTC.

This clone was detected once. The chain carries TRBV11-1 and TRBJ2-7; tentatively, D is TRBD1 (5 bases). V was shortened by 5 bases and J by 0 bases, with 11 bases between the two germline ends. Germline CDR1 SGHAT, CDR2 FQDESV (reference sequence). The CDR3 has 14 amino acids. CDR3 loop: CASSSQTASYEQYF. CDR3 sequence (DNA): TGTGCCAGCAGCAGCCAGACAGCCTCCTACGAGCAGTACTTC. Looking up the rest from reference TRBV11-1 and TRBJ2-7 gives the full variable domain: EAEVAQSPRYKITEKSQAVAFWCDPISGHATLYWYRQILGQGPELLVQFQDESVVDDSQLPKDRFSAERLKGVDSTLKIQPAELGDSAMYLCASSSQTASYEQYFGPGTRLTVT.

This chain links TRBV7-6 with TRBJ2-3; D uncertain. The CDR3 has 14 residues. In germline, CDR1 is SGHVS, CDR2 FNYEAQ. The germline V and J ends were trimmed by 2 bases and 3 bases, with 9 bases remaining between them. The CDR3 DNA reads TGTGCCAGCAGCTTAACGGAAGTAACAGATACGCAGTATTTT. Translation gives CASSLTEVTDTQYF.

The chain is built from TRBV5-1 and TRBJ1-4, with 7 bases identical to TRBD1. CDR3 size: 16 residues. Germline V gives CDR1 SGHRS, CDR2 YFSETQ. J lost 4 bases, V lost 4 bases, and 10 bases had no gene match. In DNA, the CDR3 is TGCGCCAGCAGCCGAGTTCCGGGACAGTATAATGAAAAACTGTTTTTT. Its translation: CASSRVPGQYNEKLFF.

This chain connects TRBV5-6 to TRBJ2-2; 15 bases agree with TRBD2. V dropped 4 bases and J dropped 1; count of bases not matched to a gene: 5. The CDR3 covers 18 residues. Per the germline V gene, CDR1 is SGHDT and CDR2 is YYEEEE. The CDR3 region has the DNA TGTGCCAGCAGCACGCCGGGACTAGCGGGAGGGAACACCGGGGAGCTGTTTTTT. Translation: CASSTPGLAGGNTGELFF.

This CDR3 reads CASALGGSRSTDTQYF. CDR3 in DNA: TGTGCCAGCGCCCTCGGCGGTAGTAGGAGCACAGATACGCAGTATTTT. This sequence joins TRBV5-4 and TRBJ2-3; D remains ambiguous. CDR3 length: 16 residues. Germline CDR1 reads SGHNT; CDR2 reads YYREEE (reference sequence). V was clipped by 7 bases and J by 0 bases, with 18 bases between them.

J is TRBJ2-5 and V is TRBV18; D not certain. This CDR3 comprises 14 residues. The ends were cut back, 0 bases at V and 2 bases at J, with 7 bases in the middle. The germline CDR1 and CDR2 sequences are KGHSH and LQKENI. The CDR3, as DNA: TGTGCCAGCTCACCACCCCAGGTTCAAGAGACCCAGTACTTC. This codes for CASSPPQVQETQYF. Filled out from reference TRBV18 and TRBJ2-5, the complete variable domain reads NAGVMQNPRHLVRRRGQEARLRCSPMKGHSHVYWYRQLPEEGLKFMVYLQKENIIDESGMPKERFSAEFPKEGPSILRIQQVVRGDSAAYFCASSPPQVQETQYFGPGTRLLVL.

The genes are TRBV2 and TRBJ2-1; TRBD1 matches 8 bases. Trimming removed 6 bases from V and 0 bases from J; junction bases left unmatched: 4. Germline CDR1 is SNHLY and CDR2 is FYNNEI. This CDR3 has 15 amino acids. DNA for the CDR3: TGTGCCAGCAGCCTACAGGGGGTCTCCTACAATGAGCAGTTCTTC. Protein sequence: CASSLQGVSYNEQFF.

The J gene is TRBJ1-5, the V gene TRBV6-5; D perhaps matches TRBD1 (6 bases). The V and J ends lost 5 bases and 6 bases respectively, with 14 bases between them. CDR3 length: 14 residues. Germline loops: CDR1 MNHEY, CDR2 SVGAGI. CDR3 in DNA: TGTGCCAGCAGTCCCGGGACAAGGCTTCAGCCCCAGCATTTT. Protein sequence: CASSPGTRLQPQHF.